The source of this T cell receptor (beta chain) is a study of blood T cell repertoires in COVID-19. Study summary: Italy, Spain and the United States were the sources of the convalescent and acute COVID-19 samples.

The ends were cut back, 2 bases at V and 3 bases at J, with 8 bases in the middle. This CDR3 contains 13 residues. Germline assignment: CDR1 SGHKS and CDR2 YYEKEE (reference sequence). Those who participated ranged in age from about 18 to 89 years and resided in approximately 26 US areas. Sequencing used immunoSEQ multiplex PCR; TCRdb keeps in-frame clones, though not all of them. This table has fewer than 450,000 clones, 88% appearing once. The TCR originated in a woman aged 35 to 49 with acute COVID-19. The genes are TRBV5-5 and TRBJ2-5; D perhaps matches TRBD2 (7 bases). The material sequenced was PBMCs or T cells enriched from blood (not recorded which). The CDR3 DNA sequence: TGTGCCAGCAGCTTAGGGGGGGAAGAGACCCAGTACTTC. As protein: CASSLGGEETQYF. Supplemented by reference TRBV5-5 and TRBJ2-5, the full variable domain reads DAGVTQSPTHLIKTRGQQVTLRCSPISGHKSVSWYQQVLGQGPQFIFQYYEKEERGRGNFPDRFSARQFPNYSSELNVNALLLGDSALYLCASSLGGEETQYFGPGTRLLVL.